This entry lists 7 T cell receptor beta chains sequenced from one sample in a study of siplizumab effects on memory and regulatory T cells. Clones were sequenced by immunoSEQ multiplex PCR, and TCRdb holds only the in-frame ones, with some missing. The data contain around 99,000 clones, around 90% of them seen just once; the ten biggest clones take up about 0.7%. The sequencing input was Tregs sorted from blood. Receptor source: a human donor in good health.

V gene TRBV5-1 combines with J gene TRBJ2-2, with 11 positions matching TRBD2. The CDR3 is made up of 17 amino acids. Trimming took 5 bases from V and 6 from J; bases not matched to a gene: 12. Germline CDR1 and CDR2: SGHRS and YFSETQ. CDR3 DNA: TGCGCCAGCAGTCGAGGGCCGGGACTAGCGGCCCCCGGGGAGCTGTTTTTT. It translates to CASSRGPGLAAPGELFF. Full variable domain (rest looked up from reference TRBV5-1 and TRBJ2-2): KAGVTQTPRYLIKTRGQQVTLSCSPISGHRSVSWYQQTPGQGLQFLFEYFSETQRNKGNFPGRFSGRQFSNSRSEMNVSTLELGDSALYLCASSRGPGLAAPGELFFGEGSRLTVL.

The chain has TRBV14 and TRBJ1-1; 11 bases map to TRBD1. The ends lost 1 base at V and 5 bases at J; junction bases unmatched: 6. This CDR3 is built from 16 residues. Germline CDR1 SGHDN, CDR2 FVKESK. CDR3 loop: CASSQGTGGRRTEAFF. CDR3 bases: TGTGCCAGCAGCCAAGGGACAGGGGGCAGGAGAACTGAAGCTTTCTTT.

The V call is TRBV5-6, the J call TRBJ1-1; D not certain. Germline V gene sequence: CDR1 SGHDT, CDR2 YYEEEE. The CDR3 contains 14 residues. The V and J ends lost 6 bases and 1 base respectively, with 13 bases between them. CDR3 sequence (DNA): TGTGCCAGCACCCGGGTAGGGTGGAACACTGAAGCTTTCTTT. Encoded protein: CASTRVGWNTEAFF.

The chain employs TRBV28 and TRBJ1-1; 8 positions match TRBD1. Germline V gene sequence: CDR1 MDHEN, CDR2 SYDVKM. Trimming at V came to 7 bases and at J to 0 bases, leaving 4 bases not matched to a gene. The CDR3 has 14 amino acids. CDR3 sequence reads: CASITTGVNTEAFF. CDR3 bases: TGTGCCAGCATTACGACAGGGGTGAACACTGAAGCTTTCTTT.

This sequence joins TRBV7-6 and TRBJ1-5; TRBD1 might be the D (6 bases). CDR3 length equals 15 residues. Germline-derived CDR1 and CDR2 are SGHVS and FNYEAQ. Trimming left V 4 bases short and J 6 bases short, with 16 bases between. CDR3 loop: CASSWGRGAGQPQHF. Here the CDR3 DNA reads TGTGCCAGCAGCTGGGGACGGGGGGCCGGTCAGCCCCAGCATTTT.

V usage is TRBV2 and J usage is TRBJ1-2, with TRBD1 identical over 9 bases. The CDR3 is 15 amino acids. The germline V gene has CDR1 SNHLY and CDR2 FYNNEI. V trimming: 4 bases; J trimming: 8 bases; junction bases outside the gene matches: 11. The CDR3 DNA is TGTGCCAGCAGTGTGGGACAGGGAATCGGTAAGGGCTACACCTTC. This gives the protein CASSVGQGIGKGYTF. The variable domain in full, completed from reference TRBV2 and TRBJ1-2, reads EPEVTQTPSHQVTQMGQEVILRCVPISNHLYFYWYRQILGQKVEFLVSFYNNEISEKSEIFDDQFSVERPDGSNFTLKIRSTKLEDSAMYFCASSVGQGIGKGYTFGSGTRLTVV.

The chain is built from TRBV25-1 and TRBJ1-3; tentative D call: TRBD1 (6 bases). Trimming removed 4 bases at V and 5 bases at J, with 12 bases between. This CDR3 contains 14 residues. Looked up from germline, CDR1 is MGHDK and CDR2 is SYGVNS. CDR3 in DNA: TGTGCCAGCAGTGCGGGGGCGCCGAGAAACACCATATATTTT. This sequence encodes CASSAGAPRNTIYF.